This T cell receptor (beta chain) stems from a study of cytomegalovirus exposure and HLA in healthy donors. Broader study findings: Reports described diagnosis of cytomegalovirus status by the classifier as highly specific and sensitive.

With regard to this clone: Its specificity is not known. Compared with germline, one end of the junction differs, possibly owing to a read error.

The PCR had 60 Vbeta and 13 Jbeta primers. The method was immunoSEQ multiplex PCR; TCRdb's version includes in-frame clones alone and lacks a portion of them. The data show about 280,000 clones, with around 90% seen just once and around 2.1% held by the top ten. Sample: PBMCs. The receptor was isolated from a woman in her late teens or twenties in good health and CMV-seronegative.

CDR3: CASSLGQGGSPLHF. The DNA for the CDR3 is TGTGCCAGCAGTTTAGGGCAGGGCGGTTCACCCCTCCACTTT. V is TRBV7-9 and J is TRBJ1-6; D perhaps matches TRBD1 (5 bases). CDR3 size: 14 residues. Germline V gene lookup returns CDR1 SEHNR and CDR2 FQNEAQ (reference sequence). The full variable domain, in which reference TRBV7-9 and TRBJ1-6 provide the parts outside the CDR3, is DTGVSQNPRHKITKRGQNVTFRCDPISEHNRLYWYRQTLGQGPEFLTYFQNEAQLEKSRLLSDRFSAERPKGSFSTLEIQRTEQGDSAMYLCASSLGQGGSPLHFGNGTRLTVT.